The next 8 T cell receptor beta chains were all read from a single sample in a study of blood T cell repertoires in COVID-19. The data were produced by immunoSEQ multiplex PCR, yet TCRdb's version contains in-frame clones alone and is incomplete. The data hold 78,000 or so clones, with 65% to 90% observed a single time. The sequenced sample was peripheral blood. Source of these receptors: a woman aged 60-75 years with acute or convalescent COVID-19.

The chain combines TRBV6-5 with TRBJ1-1; D is perhaps TRBD1 (5 bases). The CDR3 is 13 amino acids. Trimming pared 7 bases from V and 1 base from J, leaving 10 bases between. Germline V lookup: CDR1 MNHEY, CDR2 SVGAGI. The DNA of the CDR3 is TGTGCCAGCATCCTGACAGAGAACACTGAAGCTTTCTTT. It specifies CASILTENTEAFF.

This clone was seen only once. The chain carries TRBV5-1 and TRBJ2-5; TRBD2 aligns across 9 bases. V gave up 1 base and J gave up 0 bases; unmatched junction bases: 4. The CDR3 length is 16 residues. Germline assignment: CDR1 SGHRS and CDR2 YFSETQ. As DNA, the CDR3 is TGCGCCAGCAGCTTGTCAGCGGGGGGCTACCAAGAGACCCAGTACTTC. This gives the protein CASSLSAGGYQETQYF. Using reference TRBV5-1 and TRBJ2-5 for the parts outside the CDR3, the full variable domain is KAGVTQTPRYLIKTRGQQVTLSCSPISGHRSVSWYQQTPGQGLQFLFEYFSETQRNKGNFPGRFSGRQFSNSRSEMNVSTLELGDSALYLCASSLSAGGYQETQYFGPGTRLLVL.

This clone has a handful of counts. Other DNA sequences in the sample encode the same CDR3. V gene TRBV6-5 combines with J gene TRBJ2-1, with 13 bases matching TRBD2. This CDR3 is 16 amino acids long. CDR1 MNHEY and CDR2 SVGAGI come from the germline V gene. V dropped 2 bases and J dropped 10; count of bases not matched to a gene: 8. This CDR3 reads CASSYRLAGGEGEQFF. CDR3 sequence (DNA): TGTGCCAGCAGTTACCGACTAGCGGGGGGCGAGGGAGAGCAGTTCTTC.

The rearrangement joins TRBV27 to TRBJ1-5; 9 nucleotides match TRBD1. The germline V gene has CDR1 MNHEY and CDR2 SMNVEV (reference sequence). This CDR3 has 15 residues. V lost 6 bases and J lost 8; bases outside the gene matches: 11. CDR3 protein: CASRLQGAISEPQHF. The CDR3 DNA reads TGTGCCAGCAGATTACAGGGGGCAATATCGGAGCCCCAGCATTTT.

The chain has TRBV6-5 and TRBJ2-2; D possibly corresponds to TRBD1 (6 bases). Germline CDR1 reads MNHEY; CDR2 reads SVGAGI. There are 15 residues in the CDR3. The V and J ends lost 7 bases and 4 bases respectively, with 16 bases between them. Here the CDR3 DNA reads TGTGCCAGCATTAACCAGGGGTTCCCCACCGGGGAGCTGTTTTTT. Protein product: CASINQGFPTGELFF.

The rearrangement joins TRBV6-1 to TRBJ1-2; 11 nucleotides line up with TRBD1. The length of the CDR3 is 15 residues. Germline V gives CDR1 MNHNS, CDR2 SASEGT. J gave up 3 bases and V 5 bases, and 5 bases lay outside the gene matches. CDR3 loop: CASSPGQGVYYGYTF. For the CDR3, the DNA is TGTGCCAGCAGTCCGGGACAGGGGGTCTACTATGGCTACACCTTC.

The chain carries TRBV27 and TRBJ1-6; D not certain. V lost 4 bases to trimming and J lost 0 bases, with 13 bases between them. The CDR3 contains 17 residues. Germline V lookup: CDR1 MNHEY, CDR2 SMNVEV (reference sequence). Written as DNA, the CDR3 is TGTGCCAGCAGTTATCGGCAGGATAGCTCCTATAATTCACCCCTCCACTTT. Translating it yields CASSYRQDSSYNSPLHF.

The chain recombines TRBV2 with TRBJ1-4; 9 nucleotides agree with TRBD1. Germline trimming cut 8 bases from V and 5 bases from J; bases unmatched to any gene: 3. The CDR3 length is 13 residues. Germline lookup yields CDR1 SNHLY and CDR2 FYNNEI. The CDR3 sequence is CASRDRVNEKLFF. CDR3 DNA sequence: TGTGCCAGCCGGGACAGGGTGAATGAAAAACTGTTTTTT.